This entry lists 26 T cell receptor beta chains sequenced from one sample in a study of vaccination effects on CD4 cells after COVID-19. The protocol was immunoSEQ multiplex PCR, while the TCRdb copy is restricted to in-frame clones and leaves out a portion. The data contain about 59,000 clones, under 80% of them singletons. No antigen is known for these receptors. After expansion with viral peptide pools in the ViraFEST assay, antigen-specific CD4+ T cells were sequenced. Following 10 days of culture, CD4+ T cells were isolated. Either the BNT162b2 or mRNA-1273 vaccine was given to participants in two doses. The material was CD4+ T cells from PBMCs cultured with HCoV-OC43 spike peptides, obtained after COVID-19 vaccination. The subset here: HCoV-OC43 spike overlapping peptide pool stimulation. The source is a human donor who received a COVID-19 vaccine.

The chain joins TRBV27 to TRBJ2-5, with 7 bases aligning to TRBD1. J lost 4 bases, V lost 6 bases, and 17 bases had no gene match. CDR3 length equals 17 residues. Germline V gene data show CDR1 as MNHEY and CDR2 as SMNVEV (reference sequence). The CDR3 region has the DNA TGTGCCAGCAGCACTATACTACTAGACAGGGACCGAGAGACCCAGTACTTC. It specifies CASSTILLDRDRETQYF.

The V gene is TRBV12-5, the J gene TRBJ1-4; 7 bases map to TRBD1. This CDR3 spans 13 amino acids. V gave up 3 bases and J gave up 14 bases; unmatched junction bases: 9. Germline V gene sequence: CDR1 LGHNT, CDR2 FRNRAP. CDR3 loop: CASGLMTGSRLFF. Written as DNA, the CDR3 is TGTGCTAGTGGTTTAATGACAGGGAGTCGCCTGTTTTTT.

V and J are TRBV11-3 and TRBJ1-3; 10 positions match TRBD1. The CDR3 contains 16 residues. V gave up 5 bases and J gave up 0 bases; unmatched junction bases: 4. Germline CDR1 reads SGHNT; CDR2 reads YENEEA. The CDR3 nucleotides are TGTGCCAGCAGCCAGGGACAGGGGACCTCTGGAAACACCATATATTTT. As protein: CASSQGQGTSGNTIYF.

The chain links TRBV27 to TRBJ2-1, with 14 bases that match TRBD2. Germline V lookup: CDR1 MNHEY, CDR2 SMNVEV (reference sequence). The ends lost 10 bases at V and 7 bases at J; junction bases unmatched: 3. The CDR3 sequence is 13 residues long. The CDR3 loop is CATRLAGGNEQFF. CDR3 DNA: TGTGCCACTAGACTAGCGGGGGGGAATGAGCAGTTCTTC.

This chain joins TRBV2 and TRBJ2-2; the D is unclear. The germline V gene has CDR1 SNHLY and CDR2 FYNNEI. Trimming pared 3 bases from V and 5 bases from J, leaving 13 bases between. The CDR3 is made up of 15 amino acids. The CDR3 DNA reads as TGTGCCAGCAGTGAGCTTCCCACCGATACCGGGGAGCTGTTTTTT. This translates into CASSELPTDTGELFF.

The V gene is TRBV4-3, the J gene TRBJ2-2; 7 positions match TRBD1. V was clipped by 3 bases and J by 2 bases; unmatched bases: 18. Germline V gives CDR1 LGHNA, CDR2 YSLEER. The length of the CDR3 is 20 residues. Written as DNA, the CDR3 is TGCGCCAGCAGCCATGTTCCGGGACAGTGGTCCCAACTAAACACCGGGGAGCTGTTTTTT. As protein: CASSHVPGQWSQLNTGELFF.

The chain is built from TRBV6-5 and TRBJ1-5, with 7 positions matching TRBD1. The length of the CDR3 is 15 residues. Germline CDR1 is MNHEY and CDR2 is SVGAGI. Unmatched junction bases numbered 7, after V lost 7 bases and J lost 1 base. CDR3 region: CASTQQGTSNQPQHF. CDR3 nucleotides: TGTGCCAGCACCCAACAGGGGACGAGCAATCAGCCCCAGCATTTT.

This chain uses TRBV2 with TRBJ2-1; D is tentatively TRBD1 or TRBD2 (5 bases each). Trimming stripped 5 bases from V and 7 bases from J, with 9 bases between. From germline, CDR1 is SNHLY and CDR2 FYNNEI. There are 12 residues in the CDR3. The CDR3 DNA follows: TGTGCCAGCAGTACGGGACCGAATGAGCAGTTCTTC. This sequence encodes CASSTGPNEQFF.

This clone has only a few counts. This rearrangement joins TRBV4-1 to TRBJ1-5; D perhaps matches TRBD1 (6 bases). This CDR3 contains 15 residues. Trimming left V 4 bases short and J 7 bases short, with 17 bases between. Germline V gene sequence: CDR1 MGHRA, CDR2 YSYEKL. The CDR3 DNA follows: TGCGCCAGCAGCCGAGAACAGGGTCTAGAACAGCCCCAGCATTTT. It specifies CASSREQGLEQPQHF.

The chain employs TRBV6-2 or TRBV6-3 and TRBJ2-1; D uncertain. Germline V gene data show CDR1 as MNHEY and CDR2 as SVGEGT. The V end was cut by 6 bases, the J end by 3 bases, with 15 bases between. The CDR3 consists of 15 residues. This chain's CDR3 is CASSDPGLFYNEQFF. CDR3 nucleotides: TGTGCCAGCAGCGATCCAGGCTTATTCTACAATGAGCAGTTCTTC.

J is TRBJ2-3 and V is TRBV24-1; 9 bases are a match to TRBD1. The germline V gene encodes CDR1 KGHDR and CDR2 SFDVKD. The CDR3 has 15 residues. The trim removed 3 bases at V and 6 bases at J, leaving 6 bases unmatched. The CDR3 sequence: CATSDGDRAADTQYF. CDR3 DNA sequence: TGTGCCACCAGTGATGGGGACAGGGCTGCGGATACGCAGTATTTT.

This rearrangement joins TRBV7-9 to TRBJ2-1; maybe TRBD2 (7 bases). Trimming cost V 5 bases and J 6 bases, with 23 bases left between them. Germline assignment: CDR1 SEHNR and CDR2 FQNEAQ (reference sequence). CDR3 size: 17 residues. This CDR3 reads CASSPLGGGDRGNEQFF. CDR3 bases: TGTGCCAGCAGCCCTCTGGGAGGGGGGGACCGGGGCAATGAGCAGTTCTTC.

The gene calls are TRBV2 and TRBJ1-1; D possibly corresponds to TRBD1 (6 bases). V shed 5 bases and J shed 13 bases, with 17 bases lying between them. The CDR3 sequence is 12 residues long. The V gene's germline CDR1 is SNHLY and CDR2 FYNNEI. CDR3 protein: CASSSDSGNGFF. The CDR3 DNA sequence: TGTGCCAGCAGTTCGGACAGCGGGAATGGTTTCTTT.

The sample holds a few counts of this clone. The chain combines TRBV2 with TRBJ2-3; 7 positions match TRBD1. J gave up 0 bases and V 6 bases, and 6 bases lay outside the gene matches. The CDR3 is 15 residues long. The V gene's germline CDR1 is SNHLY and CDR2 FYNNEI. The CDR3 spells CASSLDRTSTDTQYF. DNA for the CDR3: TGTGCCAGCAGCCTGGACAGGACTAGCACAGATACGCAGTATTTT.

This chain's CDR3 is CASSVSAGVGTGELFF. DNA of the CDR3: TGTGCCAGCAGCGTAAGCGCGGGGGTCGGCACCGGGGAGCTGTTTTTT. The chain has TRBV9 and TRBJ2-2, with 7 bases matching TRBD2. This CDR3 region has 16 residues. The junction had 7 bases not matched to a gene; V was cut back by 1 base and J by 4 bases. Germline V lookup: CDR1 SGDLS, CDR2 YYNGEE. Using reference TRBV9 and TRBJ2-2 for the parts outside the CDR3, the full variable domain is DSGVTQTPKHLITATGQRVTLRCSPRSGDLSVYWYQQSLDQGLQFLIQYYNGEERAKGNILERFSAQQFPDLHSELNLSSLELGDSALYFCASSVSAGVGTGELFFGEGSRLTVL.

Here the CDR3 reads CASSLLDRGYGYTF. The CDR3 nucleotides are TGCGCCAGCAGCTTATTGGACAGGGGGTATGGCTACACCTTC. The chain links TRBV5-1 to TRBJ1-2, with 10 nucleotides matching TRBD1. J lost 5 bases, V lost 2 bases, and 3 bases had no gene match. In germline, CDR1 is SGHRS, CDR2 YFSETQ. The CDR3 has 14 amino acids.

CDR3 DNA sequence: TGTGCCACCAGTGATTTTGGGCAGGGGGCGCAAGGGGAGCTGTTTTTT. This encodes CATSDFGQGAQGELFF. The chain links TRBV24-1 to TRBJ2-2, with TRBD1 matching over 8 bases. Germline V CDR1 and CDR2: KGHDR, SFDVKD. The trim removed 1 base at V and 8 bases at J, leaving 8 bases unmatched. This CDR3 has 16 residues.

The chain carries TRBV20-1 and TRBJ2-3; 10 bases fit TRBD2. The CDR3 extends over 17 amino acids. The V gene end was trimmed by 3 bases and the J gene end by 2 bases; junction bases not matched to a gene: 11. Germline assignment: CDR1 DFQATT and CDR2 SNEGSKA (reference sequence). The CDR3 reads CSASPLLAGEYTDTQYF. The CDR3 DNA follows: TGCAGTGCTAGTCCCCTCCTAGCGGGGGAATACACAGATACGCAGTATTTT.

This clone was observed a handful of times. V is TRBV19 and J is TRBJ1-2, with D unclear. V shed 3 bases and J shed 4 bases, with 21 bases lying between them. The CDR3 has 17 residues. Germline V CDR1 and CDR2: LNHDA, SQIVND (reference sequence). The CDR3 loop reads CASSMSIPVRAGYGYTF. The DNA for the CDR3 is TGTGCCAGTAGTATGAGTATTCCAGTACGGGCGGGCTATGGCTACACCTTC.

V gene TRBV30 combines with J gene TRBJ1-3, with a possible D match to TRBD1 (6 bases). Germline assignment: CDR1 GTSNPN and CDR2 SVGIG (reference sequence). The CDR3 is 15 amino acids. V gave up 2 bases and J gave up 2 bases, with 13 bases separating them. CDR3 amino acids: CAWSMLNRAGNTIYF. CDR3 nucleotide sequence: TGTGCCTGGAGTATGCTAAACAGGGCTGGAAACACCATATATTTT.

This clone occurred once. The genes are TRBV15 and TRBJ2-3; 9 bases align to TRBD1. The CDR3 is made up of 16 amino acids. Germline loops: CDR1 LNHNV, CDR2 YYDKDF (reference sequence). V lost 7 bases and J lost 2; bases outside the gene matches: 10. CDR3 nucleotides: TGTGCCACCATCGCCGGACAGGGGAGGGTCACAGATACGCAGTATTTT. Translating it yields CATIAGQGRVTDTQYF.

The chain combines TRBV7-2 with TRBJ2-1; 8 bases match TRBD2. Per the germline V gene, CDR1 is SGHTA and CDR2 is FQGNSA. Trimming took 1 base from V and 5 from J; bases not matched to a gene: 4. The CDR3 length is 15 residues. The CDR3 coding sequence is TGTGCCAGCAGCTTAGTAGCGGGGTTAAACAATGAGCAGTTCTTC. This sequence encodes CASSLVAGLNNEQFF.

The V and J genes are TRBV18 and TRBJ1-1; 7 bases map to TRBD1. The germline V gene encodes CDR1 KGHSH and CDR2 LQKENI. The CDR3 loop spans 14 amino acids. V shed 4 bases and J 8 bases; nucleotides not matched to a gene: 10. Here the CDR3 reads CASSLTGAALEAFF. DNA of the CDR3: TGTGCCAGCTCACTTACAGGGGCGGCGCTGGAAGCTTTCTTT.

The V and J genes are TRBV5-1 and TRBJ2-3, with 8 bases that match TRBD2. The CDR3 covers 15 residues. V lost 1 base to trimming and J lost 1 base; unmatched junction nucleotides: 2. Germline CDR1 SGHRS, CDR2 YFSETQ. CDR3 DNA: TGCGCCAGCAGCTTGACGGGGGGGGGCACAGATACGCAGTATTTT. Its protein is CASSLTGGGTDTQYF.

The CDR3: CATSERGGGTEAFF. CDR3 in DNA: TGTGCCACCAGTGAGAGGGGGGGCGGCACTGAAGCTTTCTTT. This chain uses TRBV24-1 with TRBJ1-1; D is possibly TRBD1 (6 bases). V lost 4 bases and J lost 4, with 12 bases in between. The germline V gene encodes CDR1 KGHDR and CDR2 SFDVKD. The CDR3 is 14 residues long.

The CDR3 loop is CASRPRQFANYGYTF. The CDR3 DNA sequence: TGTGCCAGCAGACCCCGACAGTTCGCTAACTATGGCTACACCTTC. V usage is TRBV5-5 and J usage is TRBJ1-2; possible D gene TRBD1, 5 bases. This CDR3 spans 15 amino acids. The V gene lost 5 bases and the J gene lost 0 bases, with 14 bases spanning the gap. The germline CDR1 and CDR2 sequences are SGHKS and YYEKEE (reference sequence). Drawing the rest from reference TRBV5-5 and TRBJ1-2, the complete variable domain is DAGVTQSPTHLIKTRGQQVTLRCSPISGHKSVSWYQQVLGQGPQFIFQYYEKEERGRGNFPDRFSARQFPNYSSELNVNALLLGDSALYLCASRPRQFANYGYTFGSGTRLTVV.